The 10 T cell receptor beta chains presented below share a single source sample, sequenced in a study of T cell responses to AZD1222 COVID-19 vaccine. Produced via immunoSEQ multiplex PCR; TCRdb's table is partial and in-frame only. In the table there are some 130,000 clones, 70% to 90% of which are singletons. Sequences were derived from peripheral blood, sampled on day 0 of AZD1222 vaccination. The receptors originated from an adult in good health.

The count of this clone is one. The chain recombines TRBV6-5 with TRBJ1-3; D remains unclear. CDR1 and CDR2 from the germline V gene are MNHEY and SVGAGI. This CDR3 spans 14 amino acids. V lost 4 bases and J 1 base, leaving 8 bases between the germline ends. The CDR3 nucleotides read TGTGCCAGCAGTTCCAGTGGTTCTGGAAACACCATATATTTT. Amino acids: CASSSSGSGNTIYF.

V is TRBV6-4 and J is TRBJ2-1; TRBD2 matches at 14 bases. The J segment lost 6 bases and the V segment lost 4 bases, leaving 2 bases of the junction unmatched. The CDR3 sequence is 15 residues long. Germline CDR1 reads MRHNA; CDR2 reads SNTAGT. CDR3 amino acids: CASSGGTSGGNEQFF. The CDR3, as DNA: TGTGCCAGCAGTGGCGGGACTAGCGGGGGCAATGAGCAGTTCTTC.

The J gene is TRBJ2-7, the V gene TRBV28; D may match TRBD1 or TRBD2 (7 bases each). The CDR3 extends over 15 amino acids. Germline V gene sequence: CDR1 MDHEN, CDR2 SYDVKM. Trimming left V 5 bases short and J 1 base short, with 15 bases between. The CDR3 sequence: CASSPPGGQSYEQYF. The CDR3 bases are TGTGCCAGCAGTCCACCGGGGGGACAGTCCTACGAGCAGTACTTC.

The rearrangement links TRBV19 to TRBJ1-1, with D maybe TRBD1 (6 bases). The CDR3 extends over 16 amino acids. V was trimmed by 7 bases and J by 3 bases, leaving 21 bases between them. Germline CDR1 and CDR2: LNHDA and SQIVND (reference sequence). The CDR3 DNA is TGTGCCAGTAAGTTGACCAGGGGCCTACAGGACACTGAAGCTTTCTTT. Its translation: CASKLTRGLQDTEAFF. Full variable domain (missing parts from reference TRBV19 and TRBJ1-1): DGGITQSPKYLFRKEGQNVTLSCEQNLNHDAMYWYRQDPGQGLRLIYYSQIVNDFQKGDIAEGYSVSREKKESFPLTVTSAQKNPTAFYLCASKLTRGLQDTEAFFGQGTRLTVV.

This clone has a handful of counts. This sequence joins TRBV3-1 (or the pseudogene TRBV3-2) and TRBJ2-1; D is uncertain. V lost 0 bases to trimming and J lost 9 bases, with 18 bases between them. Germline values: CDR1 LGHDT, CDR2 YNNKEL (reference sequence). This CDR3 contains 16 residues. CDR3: CASSQEFSEKGGEQFF. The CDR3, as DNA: TGTGCCAGCAGCCAAGAGTTCAGCGAGAAGGGCGGTGAGCAGTTCTTC.

The DNA of the CDR3 is TGTGCCAGCAGTTTAAAAGGAGGTGGGATATACGAGCAGTACTTC. It yields the protein CASSLKGGGIYEQYF. V gene TRBV27 combines with J gene TRBJ2-7; D is perhaps TRBD2 (5 bases). The V and J ends lost 2 bases and 4 bases respectively, with 15 bases between them. The CDR3 is made up of 15 amino acids. Germline values: CDR1 MNHEY, CDR2 SMNVEV (reference sequence).

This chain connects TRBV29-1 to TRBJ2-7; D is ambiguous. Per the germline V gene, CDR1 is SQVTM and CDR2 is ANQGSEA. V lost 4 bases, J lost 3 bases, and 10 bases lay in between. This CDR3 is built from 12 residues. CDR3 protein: CSVGPDLYEQYF. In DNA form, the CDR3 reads TGCAGCGTTGGACCGGACCTCTACGAGCAGTACTTC.

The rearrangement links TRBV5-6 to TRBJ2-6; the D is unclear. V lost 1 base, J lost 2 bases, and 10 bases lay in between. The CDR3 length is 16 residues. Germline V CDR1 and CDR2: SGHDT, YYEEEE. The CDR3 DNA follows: TGTGCCAGCAGCTTGCGAGGCCCGACTGGGGCCAACGTCCTGACTTTC. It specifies CASSLRGPTGANVLTF.

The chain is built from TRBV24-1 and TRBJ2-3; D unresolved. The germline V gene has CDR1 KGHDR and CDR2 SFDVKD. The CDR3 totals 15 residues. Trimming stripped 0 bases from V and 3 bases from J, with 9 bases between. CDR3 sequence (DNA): TGTGCCACCAGTGATTTGGGCCGAGGAACAGATACGCAGTATTTT. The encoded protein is CATSDLGRGTDTQYF.

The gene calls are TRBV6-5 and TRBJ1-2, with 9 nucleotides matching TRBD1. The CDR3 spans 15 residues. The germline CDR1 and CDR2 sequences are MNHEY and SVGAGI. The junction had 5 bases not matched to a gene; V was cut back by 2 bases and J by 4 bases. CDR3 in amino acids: CASSYAAGQGYGYTF. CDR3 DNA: TGTGCCAGCAGTTACGCGGCGGGACAGGGCTATGGCTACACCTTC.